The 17 T cell receptor beta chains reported below all come from one sample, sequenced in a study of shared clonotypes between healthy human individuals. Data came from immunoSEQ multiplex PCR; TCRdb stores just in-frame clones and leaves some out. Of 450,000 to 500,000 clones in the sample, roughly 85% were seen once. Material: PBMCs. The receptors stem from a woman in her thirties or forties in good health. Some clones in this sample may be carry-over from other donors' samples.

This chain uses TRBV28 with TRBJ1-5; D may be TRBD1 (5 bases). V was trimmed by 8 bases and J by 6 bases, leaving 14 bases between them. CDR1 is MDHEN and CDR2 is SYDVKM in the germline V gene. The CDR3 loop spans 13 amino acids. The CDR3 protein is CASFGGVGQPQHF. The CDR3 DNA reads as TGTGCCAGCTTCGGAGGGGTGGGTCAGCCCCAGCATTTT.

The chain uses TRBV5-1 and TRBJ2-6; TRBD1 matches at 10 bases. CDR1 and CDR2 from the germline V gene are SGHRS and YFSETQ. This CDR3 is 17 amino acids long. Trimming cost V 5 bases and J 4 bases; bases outside gene matches: 9. The CDR3 sequence: CASSPGTGAPGANVLTF. CDR3 in DNA: TGCGCCAGCAGTCCGGGGACAGGGGCTCCCGGGGCCAACGTCCTGACTTTC.

The chain recombines TRBV7-9 with TRBJ2-5; 8 bases fit TRBD2. After removal of 5 bases from V and 5 bases from J, the junction contained 7 bases not matched to a gene. Germline assignment: CDR1 SEHNR and CDR2 FQNEAQ (reference sequence). CDR3 length equals 14 residues. The CDR3 region is CASSPSGGRETQYF. For the CDR3, the DNA is TGTGCCAGCAGCCCTAGTGGCGGGAGGGAGACCCAGTACTTC. Using reference TRBV7-9 and TRBJ2-5 for the parts outside the CDR3, the full variable domain is DTGVSQNPRHKITKRGQNVTFRCDPISEHNRLYWYRQTLGQGPEFLTYFQNEAQLEKSRLLSDRFSAERPKGSFSTLEIQRTEQGDSAMYLCASSPSGGRETQYFGPGTRLLVL.

CDR3 in DNA: TGTGCCTGGAGCCCAGGGAGATCAGCTTTCTTT. Protein product: CAWSPGRSAFF. The J gene is TRBJ1-1, the V gene TRBV30, with D perhaps matching TRBD1 (5 bases). V was pared by 3 bases and J by 10 bases, with 12 bases between. CDR1 is GTSNPN, CDR2 SVGIG, per germline (reference sequence). The CDR3 has 11 amino acids.

The CDR3 nucleotides read TGCGCCAGCAGTGAGTCTGCTAGCGGGAGGGCGGTGAACACCGGGGAGCTGTTTTTT. It yields the protein CASSESASGRAVNTGELFF. J is TRBJ2-2 and V is TRBV10-1; 12 bases align to TRBD2. The junction had 6 bases not matched to a gene; V was cut back by 0 bases and J by 1 base. The CDR3 consists of 19 residues. Germline loops: CDR1 WNHNN, CDR2 SYGVQD (reference sequence).

The chain joins TRBV10-3 to TRBJ2-1; D call uncertain. V was cut by 4 bases and J by 9 bases, with 7 bases left in between. The V gene's germline CDR1 is ENHRY and CDR2 SYGVKD. The CDR3 length is 11 residues. CDR3 sequence: CAISAPGEQFF. The CDR3 DNA follows: TGTGCCATCAGTGCCCCCGGTGAGCAGTTCTTC.

This chain links TRBV5-1 with TRBJ1-2, with 8 bases matching TRBD1. This CDR3 has 15 residues. CDR1 is SGHRS, CDR2 YFSETQ, per germline. The trim removed 4 bases at V and 10 bases at J, leaving 15 bases unmatched. The CDR3 reads CASSPNRDRKTAYTF. CDR3 nucleotides: TGCGCCAGCAGCCCCAACCGGGACAGGAAAACAGCCTACACCTTC.

As for this clone: A much larger clone lies a single base off, so this may be a read error. The chain recombines TRBV11-3 with TRBJ2-1; 8 positions agree with TRBD2. V gave up 2 bases and J gave up 9 bases; unmatched junction bases: 6. The CDR3 has 14 amino acids. Germline V lookup: CDR1 SGHNT, CDR2 YENEEA. The CDR3 is CASSLSGAGGEQFF. The CDR3 DNA is TGTGCCAGCAGCTTAAGTGGGGCGGGGGGTGAGCAGTTCTTC.

This chain links TRBV5-4 with TRBJ2-3, with 12 bases aligning to TRBD2. The ends lost 5 bases at V and 3 bases at J; junction bases unmatched: 4. Germline CDR1 is SGHNT and CDR2 is YYREEE (reference sequence). The CDR3 extends over 15 amino acids. The CDR3 spells CASRSGTSGTDTQYF. As DNA, the CDR3 is TGTGCCAGCAGATCCGGGACTAGCGGGACAGATACGCAGTATTTT.

This clone appeared a few times. The chain combines TRBV5-6 with TRBJ1-4, with a possible D match to TRBD1 (6 bases). This CDR3 comprises 16 residues. CDR1 is SGHDT and CDR2 is YYEEEE in the germline V gene. V was cut by 3 bases and J by 0 bases, with 12 bases left in between. Here the CDR3 reads CASSSLTGATNEKLFF. CDR3 DNA sequence: TGTGCCAGCAGCTCGTTGACAGGAGCAACTAATGAAAAACTGTTTTTT. Supplemented by reference TRBV5-6 and TRBJ1-4, the full variable domain reads DAGVTQSPTHLIKTRGQQVTLRCSPKSGHDTVSWYQQALGQGPQFIFQYYEEEERQRGNFPDRFSGHQFPNYSSELNVNALLLGDSALYLCASSSLTGATNEKLFFGSGTQLSVL.

This clone was counted only a few times. The genes are TRBV10-3 and TRBJ2-1, with TRBD2 matching over 13 bases. The germline V gene has CDR1 ENHRY and CDR2 SYGVKD. The CDR3 consists of 18 residues. Trimming at V came to 0 bases and at J to 3 bases, leaving 5 bases not matched to a gene. The chain's CDR3 is CAISESTTSGRFYNEQFF. The CDR3 DNA reads TGTGCCATCAGTGAGTCGACGACTAGCGGGAGGTTCTACAATGAGCAGTTCTTC.

Only one count was recorded for this clone. The chain has TRBV7-3 and TRBJ2-7; D remains unclear. CDR1 and CDR2 from the germline V gene are SGHTA and FQGTGA. The CDR3 runs 13 residues. The germline V and J ends were trimmed by 5 bases and 6 bases, with 14 bases remaining between them. Here the CDR3 reads CASSNTPRAEQYF. DNA of the CDR3: TGTGCCAGCAGCAATACCCCACGGGCCGAGCAGTACTTC.

As regards this clone: This sample also contains other DNA sequences that code for the same CDR3. The V and J genes are TRBV5-1 and TRBJ2-6; D unclear. V lost 0 bases and J 1 base, leaving 8 bases between the germline ends. From germline, CDR1 is SGHRS and CDR2 YFSETQ. This CDR3 has 16 amino acids. The CDR3: CASSLGSLSGANVLTF. The CDR3 bases are TGCGCCAGCAGCTTGGGCAGCTTATCTGGGGCCAACGTCCTGACTTTC.

The chain couples TRBV9 to TRBJ1-3, with 9 bases that match TRBD1. Per the germline V gene, CDR1 is SGDLS and CDR2 is YYNGEE. The CDR3 covers 17 residues. V shed 4 bases and J 4 bases; nucleotides not matched to a gene: 12. The CDR3 protein is CASSLAGQGTAGNTIYF. CDR3 DNA: TGTGCCAGCAGCCTCGCGGGACAGGGTACGGCCGGAAACACCATATATTTT.

V usage is TRBV18 and J usage is TRBJ2-4; no clear D. The germline V gene has CDR1 KGHSH and CDR2 LQKENI. The CDR3 extends over 15 amino acids. Between the trimmed V and J ends, which lost 2 bases and 3 bases, there was a span of 11 bases. DNA for the CDR3: TGTGCCAGCTCACCAACAGTTGATTACAAAAACATTCAGTACTTC. This encodes CASSPTVDYKNIQYF.

The V gene is TRBV28, the J gene TRBJ2-1, with TRBD2 matching 10 bases. J gave up 6 bases and V 6 bases, and 23 bases lay outside the gene matches. This CDR3 spans 20 amino acids. CDR1 and CDR2 (germline): MDHEN, SYDVKM. The CDR3 bases are TGTGCCAGCAGCCATCCGGAGGGGGGGCAGCGGGAGGGTATTAGCAATGAGCAGTTCTTC. Translated: CASSHPEGGQREGISNEQFF.

This clone showed up just a few times. The chain has TRBV14 and TRBJ1-2, with unresolved D. This CDR3 comprises 15 residues. The ends were cut back, 1 base at V and 1 base at J, with 10 bases in the middle. The V gene's germline CDR1 is SGHDN and CDR2 FVKESK. CDR3 sequence: CASSQVGQDNYGYTF. The CDR3 DNA reads as TGTGCCAGCAGCCAAGTGGGTCAGGATAACTATGGCTACACCTTC.